The clone carrying this TCR beta chain has only a few counts. What it recognizes is unknown. Uncontrolled infection, other autoimmune disease, pregnancy or lactation excluded patients. Diagnosing involved the use of clinical symptoms, serum thyroxine and TRAb, thyroid ultrasound and orbital computed tomography. The data were taken from a study of T cells in Graves' hyperthyroidism and ophthalmopathy. Looking at the study overall: Once the initial diagnosis was made, peripheral blood was obtained before any treatment.

Notes on the study in general: Also found in blood were most expanded thyroid clonotypes above 0.001.

It was RNA transcripts that yielded the amplified TCR beta CDR3 regions. HTBI primers were employed in a first-round RT-PCR of the TCR CDR3. One entry per CDR3 protein, called by TCRdb with MiXCR from the multiplex PCR reads. The table has about 560,000 distinct CDR3 sequences, about 15% seen once; the top ten hold under 7.5%. The V end was cut by 5 bases, the J end by 4 bases, with 10 bases between. This CDR3 comprises 13 residues. Per germline, CDR1 SGHTA and CDR2 FQGNSA. The sequence was obtained from a woman under 40 with Graves' hyperthyroidism. V is TRBV7-2 and J is TRBJ2-3, with D maybe TRBD2 (5 bases). The sequenced sample was blood. CDR3 in DNA: TGTGCCAGCAGCCGGGGTTCCGCAGATACGCAGTATTTT. It yields the protein CASSRGSADTQYF.